This T cell receptor beta chain is drawn from a study of blood T cell repertoires in COVID-19. Study as a whole: Collection of acute and convalescent COVID-19 samples took place in the United States, Italy and Spain. PBMCs, B-cell-depleted T cells, or T cells were the source of the cDNA or gDNA that made up the material.

Original processing methods: Counts of nucleated cells, estimated from reference gene primer amplification, were obtained. The assay was immunoSEQ multiplex PCR, and TCRdb's table has in-frame clones only and misses some. V and J calls and clone size are given by that table; D and trimming were obtained from the DNA. The table shows more than 300,000 clones, with 65% to 85% occurring only once. J gave up 1 base and V 4 bases, and 10 bases lay outside the gene matches. The germline CDR1 and CDR2 sequences are SGHTA and FQGNSA. The CDR3 is made up of 16 amino acids. This clonotype was sampled from a woman between 45 and 60 years old with acute or convalescent COVID-19. Sequences were obtained from peripheral blood. The rearrangement uses TRBV7-2 and TRBJ2-7; 7 bases fit TRBD2. CDR3 protein: CASSSSRSSGSYEQYF. CDR3 in DNA: TGTGCCAGCAGCTCATCTCGTAGTAGCGGGTCCTACGAGCAGTACTTC.